This TCR beta chain was sequenced in a study of blood T cell dynamics during melanoma immunotherapy. Generated by immunoSEQ multiplex PCR, the TCRdb table keeps only in-frame clones and is missing some. Here the sample spans about 15,000 clones, about 90% being singletons. Time point in this sample: week 3, after first cycle of checkpoint inhibitor. Samples come from before therapy and from week 3 after the first blockade cycle. CDR3 length equals 16 residues. Germline CDR1 reads MGHRA; CDR2 reads YSYEKL. V shed 1 base, J shed 2 bases, and the junction held 5 bases outside the gene matches. The genes are TRBV4-1 and TRBJ2-5; 9 nucleotides line up with TRBD2. Sample: blood, taken from a patient treated with checkpoint blockade. This TCR derives from a human donor with melanoma. The CDR3 nucleotides are TGCGCCAGCAGCCAAGTATCCCTAGCGGGACAAGAGACCCAGTACTTC. Encoded protein: CASSQVSLAGQETQYF.